This T cell receptor beta chain was retrieved from a study of blood T cells in healthy people across ages. Notes on the study in general: Significant beta diversity loss was already apparent by age approximately 38, declining roughly linearly. Donor CMV status, an unknown factor, possibly confounded changes in expanded clonotypes. It was held that the diversity estimates obtained from one million T cells were underestimates.

Primers used in a second PCR of about 7 to 12 cycles were a sample-barcoded 5' primer and a J-beta primer mix. Tags on each cDNA molecule came from a template-switch adaptor with 12 random nucleotides. In TCRdb, the 5' RACE reads were re-called with MiXCR into one record per CDR3 protein. The profile shows 1.5 million to 2 million distinct CDR3 sequences, roughly 27% of them singletons. At least ten counts were recorded for this clonotype. Its specificity is unknown. The sequencing input was blood. The source is a woman in her twenties or thirties in good health.

The DNA of the CDR3 is TGTGCCAGCAGCCCAGGGACAGAGAACTATGGCTACACCTTC. As protein: CASSPGTENYGYTF. This sequence joins TRBV6-6 and TRBJ1-2, with 7 bases that match TRBD1. This CDR3 has 14 residues. Germline values: CDR1 MNHNY, CDR2 SVGAGI (reference sequence). V lost 6 bases, J lost 2 bases, and 6 bases stayed unmatched.